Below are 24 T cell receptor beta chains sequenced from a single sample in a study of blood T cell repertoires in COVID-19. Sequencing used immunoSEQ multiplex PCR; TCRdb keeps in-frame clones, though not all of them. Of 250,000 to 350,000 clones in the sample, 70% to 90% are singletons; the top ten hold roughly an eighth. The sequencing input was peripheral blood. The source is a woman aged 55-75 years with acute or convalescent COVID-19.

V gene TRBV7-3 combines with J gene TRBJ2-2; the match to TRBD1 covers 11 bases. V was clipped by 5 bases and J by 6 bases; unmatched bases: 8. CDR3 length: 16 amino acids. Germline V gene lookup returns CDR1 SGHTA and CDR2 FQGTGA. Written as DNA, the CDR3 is TGTGCCAGCAGCGAGCCGGGGACAGGGGGGCCCGGGGAGCTGTTTTTT. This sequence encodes CASSEPGTGGPGELFF. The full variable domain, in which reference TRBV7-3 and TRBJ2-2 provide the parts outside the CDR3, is GAGVSQTPSNKVTEKGKYVELRCDPISGHTALYWYRQSLGQGPEFLIYFQGTGAADDSGLPNDRFFAVRPEGSVSTLKIQRTERGDSAVYLCASSEPGTGGPGELFFGEGSRLTVL.

The CDR3 DNA is TGCGCCAGCAGTCTGGACAGGGGAACTGGAAACACCATATATTTT. This translates into CASSLDRGTGNTIYF. The chain links TRBV5-1 to TRBJ1-3, with 9 bases aligning to TRBD1. After removal of 5 bases from V and 2 bases from J, the junction contained 5 bases not matched to a gene. Germline assignment: CDR1 SGHRS and CDR2 YFSETQ. The CDR3 extends over 15 amino acids.

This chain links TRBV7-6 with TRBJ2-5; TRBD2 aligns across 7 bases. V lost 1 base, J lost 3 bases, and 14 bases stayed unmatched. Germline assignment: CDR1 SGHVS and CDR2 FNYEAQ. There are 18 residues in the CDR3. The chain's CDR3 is CASSLVSRWRGGEETQYF. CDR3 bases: TGTGCCAGCAGCTTAGTGAGTCGGTGGCGGGGAGGGGAAGAGACCCAGTACTTC.

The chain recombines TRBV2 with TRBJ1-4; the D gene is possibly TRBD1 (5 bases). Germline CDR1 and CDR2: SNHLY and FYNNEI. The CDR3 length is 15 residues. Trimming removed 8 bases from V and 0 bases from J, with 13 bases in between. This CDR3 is CASRLSGATNEKLFF. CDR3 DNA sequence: TGTGCCAGCCGACTATCGGGGGCAACTAATGAAAAACTGTTTTTT.

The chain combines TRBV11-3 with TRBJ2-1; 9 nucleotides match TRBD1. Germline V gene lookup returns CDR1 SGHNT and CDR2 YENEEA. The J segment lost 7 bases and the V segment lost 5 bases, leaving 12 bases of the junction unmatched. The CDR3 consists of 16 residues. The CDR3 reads CASSPMQGQGSNEQFF. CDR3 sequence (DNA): TGTGCCAGCAGCCCCATGCAGGGACAGGGAAGTAATGAGCAGTTCTTC.

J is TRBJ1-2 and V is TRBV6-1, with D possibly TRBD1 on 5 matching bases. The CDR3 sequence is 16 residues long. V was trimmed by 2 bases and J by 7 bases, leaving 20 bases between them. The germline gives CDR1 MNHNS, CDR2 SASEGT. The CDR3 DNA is TGTGCCAGCAGTGAATATAGTCTTGGGGCAGGCAGTGGCTACACCTTC. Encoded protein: CASSEYSLGAGSGYTF.

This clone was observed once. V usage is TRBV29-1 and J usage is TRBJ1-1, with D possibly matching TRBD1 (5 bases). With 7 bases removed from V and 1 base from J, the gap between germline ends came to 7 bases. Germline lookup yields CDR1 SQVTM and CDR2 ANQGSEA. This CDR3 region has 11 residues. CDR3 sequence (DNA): TGCAGCGCCGGACAGAACACTGAAGCTTTCTTT. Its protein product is CSAGQNTEAFF. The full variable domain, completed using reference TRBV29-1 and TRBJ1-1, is SAVISQKPSRDICQRGTSLTIQCQVDSQVTMMFWYRQQPGQSLTLIATANQGSEATYESGFVIDKFPISRPNLTFSTLTVSNMSPEDSSIYLCSAGQNTEAFFGQGTRLTVV.

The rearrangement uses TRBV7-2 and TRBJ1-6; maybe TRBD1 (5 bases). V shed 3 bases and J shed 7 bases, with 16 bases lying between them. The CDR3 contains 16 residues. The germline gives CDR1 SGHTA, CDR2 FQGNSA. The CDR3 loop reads CASSLEGSFPNSPLHF. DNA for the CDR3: TGTGCCAGCAGCTTGGAGGGGTCCTTTCCCAATTCACCCCTCCACTTT.

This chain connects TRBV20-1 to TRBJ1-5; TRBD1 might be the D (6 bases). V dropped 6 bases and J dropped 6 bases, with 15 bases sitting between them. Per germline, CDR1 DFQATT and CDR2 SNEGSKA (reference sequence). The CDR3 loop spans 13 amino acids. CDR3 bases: TGCAGTGCAAGTACAGGGTCGACTCAGCCCCAGCATTTT. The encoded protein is CSASTGSTQPQHF.

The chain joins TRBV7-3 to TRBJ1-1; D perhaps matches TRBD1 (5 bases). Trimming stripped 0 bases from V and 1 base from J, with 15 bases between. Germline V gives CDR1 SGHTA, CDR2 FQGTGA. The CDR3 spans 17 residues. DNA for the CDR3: TGTGCCAGCAGCTTAACAGAGCTAGGGGCCAGGAACACTGAAGCTTTCTTT. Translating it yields CASSLTELGARNTEAFF.

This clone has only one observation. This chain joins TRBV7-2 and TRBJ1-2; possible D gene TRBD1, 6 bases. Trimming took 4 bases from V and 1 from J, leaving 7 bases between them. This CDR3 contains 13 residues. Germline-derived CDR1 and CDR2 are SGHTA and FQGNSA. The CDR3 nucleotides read TGTGCCAGCAGCTACAGGGATAACTATGGCTACACCTTC. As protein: CASSYRDNYGYTF.

Here the CDR3 reads CASRKTGFDSPLHF. In DNA, the CDR3 is TGTGCCAGCAGGAAGACAGGGTTCGATTCACCCCTCCACTTT. The V and J genes are TRBV2 and TRBJ1-6; 7 bases match TRBD1. V was pared by 6 bases and J by 8 bases, with 7 bases of the junction left unmatched. The CDR3 covers 14 residues. Germline lookup yields CDR1 SNHLY and CDR2 FYNNEI.

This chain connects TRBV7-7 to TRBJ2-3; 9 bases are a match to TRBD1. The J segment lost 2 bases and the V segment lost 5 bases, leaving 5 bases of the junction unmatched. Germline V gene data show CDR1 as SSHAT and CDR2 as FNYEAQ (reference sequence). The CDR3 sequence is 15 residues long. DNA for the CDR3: TGTGCCAGCAGCCTGGGGACAGGGCCCACAGATACGCAGTATTTT. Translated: CASSLGTGPTDTQYF.

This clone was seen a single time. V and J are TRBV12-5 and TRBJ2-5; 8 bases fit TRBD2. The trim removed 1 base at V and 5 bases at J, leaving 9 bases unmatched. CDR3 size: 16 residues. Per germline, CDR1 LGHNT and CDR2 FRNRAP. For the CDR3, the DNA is TGTGCTAGTGGTTTGGCGGGGGGGCCATCTTCCGAGACCCAGTACTTC. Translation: CASGLAGGPSSETQYF.

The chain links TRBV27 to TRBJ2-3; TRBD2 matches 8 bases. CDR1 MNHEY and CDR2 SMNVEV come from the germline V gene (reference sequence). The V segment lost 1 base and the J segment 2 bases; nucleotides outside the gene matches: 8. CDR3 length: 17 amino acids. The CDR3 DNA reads TGTGCCAGCAGTTTATTCGGGAGGGAGCCCATCACAGATACGCAGTATTTT. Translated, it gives CASSLFGREPITDTQYF.

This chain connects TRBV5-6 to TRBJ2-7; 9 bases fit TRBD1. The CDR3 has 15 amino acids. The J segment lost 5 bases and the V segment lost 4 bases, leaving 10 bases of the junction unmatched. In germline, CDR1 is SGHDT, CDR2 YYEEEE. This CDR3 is CASSLSGTGPNEQYF. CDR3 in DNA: TGTGCCAGCAGCCTTTCCGGGACAGGGCCCAACGAGCAGTACTTC.

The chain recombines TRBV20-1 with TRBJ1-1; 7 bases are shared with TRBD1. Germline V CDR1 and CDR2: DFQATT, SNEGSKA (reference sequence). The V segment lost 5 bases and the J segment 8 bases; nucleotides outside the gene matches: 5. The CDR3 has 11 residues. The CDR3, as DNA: TGCAGTGCTGCCCGGGACAGAGAAGCTTTCTTT. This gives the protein CSAARDREAFF.

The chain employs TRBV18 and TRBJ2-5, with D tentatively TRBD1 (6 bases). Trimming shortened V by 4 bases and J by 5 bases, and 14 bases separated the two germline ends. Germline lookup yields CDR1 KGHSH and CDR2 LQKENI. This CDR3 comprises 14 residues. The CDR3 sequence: CASSLRGPGETQYF. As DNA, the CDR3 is TGTGCCAGCTCACTCAGGGGCCCCGGGGAGACCCAGTACTTC. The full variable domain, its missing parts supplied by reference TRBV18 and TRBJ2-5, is NAGVMQNPRHLVRRRGQEARLRCSPMKGHSHVYWYRQLPEEGLKFMVYLQKENIIDESGMPKERFSAEFPKEGPSILRIQQVVRGDSAAYFCASSLRGPGETQYFGPGTRLLVL.

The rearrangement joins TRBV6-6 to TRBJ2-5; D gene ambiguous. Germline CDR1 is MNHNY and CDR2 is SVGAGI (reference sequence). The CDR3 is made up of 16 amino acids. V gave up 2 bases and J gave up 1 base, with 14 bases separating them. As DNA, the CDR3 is TGTGCCAGCAGTTACCCACCTAGTGGCAGCCAAGAGACCCAGTACTTC. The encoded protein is CASSYPPSGSQETQYF.

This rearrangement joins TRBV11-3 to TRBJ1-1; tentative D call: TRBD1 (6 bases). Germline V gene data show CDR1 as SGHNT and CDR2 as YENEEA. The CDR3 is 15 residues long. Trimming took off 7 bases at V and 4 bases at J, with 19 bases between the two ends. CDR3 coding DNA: TGTGCCAGCACGCTGCGGGGGGGCGTTGGCACTGAAGCTTTCTTT. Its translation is CASTLRGGVGTEAFF.

DNA for the CDR3: TGTGCCAGCAGCAGGACAGGGGCCCCAGATACGCAGTATTTT. Protein sequence: CASSRTGAPDTQYF. The genes are TRBV28 and TRBJ2-3, with TRBD1 identical over 9 bases. The CDR3 runs to 14 residues. V was pared by 6 bases and J by 4 bases, with 5 bases of the junction left unmatched. Germline CDR1 is MDHEN and CDR2 is SYDVKM.

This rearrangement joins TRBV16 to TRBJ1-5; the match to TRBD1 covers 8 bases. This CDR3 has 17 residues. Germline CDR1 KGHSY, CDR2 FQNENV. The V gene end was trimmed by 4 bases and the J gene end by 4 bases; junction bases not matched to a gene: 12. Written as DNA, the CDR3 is TGTGCCAGCAGCCCCGGACAGGGCCAAGGGGAGAATCAGCCCCAGCATTTT. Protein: CASSPGQGQGENQPQHF.

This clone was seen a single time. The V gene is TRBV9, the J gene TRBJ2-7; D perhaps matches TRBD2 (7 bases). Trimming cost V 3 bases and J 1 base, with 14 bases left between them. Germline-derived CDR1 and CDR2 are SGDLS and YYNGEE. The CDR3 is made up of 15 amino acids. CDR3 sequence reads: CASSAEQGLSYEQYF. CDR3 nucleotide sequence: TGTGCCAGCAGCGCCGAACAGGGACTATCCTACGAGCAGTACTTC.

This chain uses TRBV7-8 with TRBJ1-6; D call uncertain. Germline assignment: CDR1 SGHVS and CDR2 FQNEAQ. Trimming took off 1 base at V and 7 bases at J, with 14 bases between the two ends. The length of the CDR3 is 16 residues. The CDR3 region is CASSLGITVRNSPLHF. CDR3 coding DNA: TGTGCCAGCAGCTTAGGAATAACGGTGAGAAATTCACCCCTCCACTTT. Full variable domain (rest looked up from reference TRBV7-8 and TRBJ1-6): GAGVSQSPRYKVAKRGQDVALRCDPISGHVSLFWYQQALGQGPEFLTYFQNEAQLDKSGLPSDRFFAERPEGSVSTLKIQRTQQEDSAVYLCASSLGITVRNSPLHFGNGTRLTVT.